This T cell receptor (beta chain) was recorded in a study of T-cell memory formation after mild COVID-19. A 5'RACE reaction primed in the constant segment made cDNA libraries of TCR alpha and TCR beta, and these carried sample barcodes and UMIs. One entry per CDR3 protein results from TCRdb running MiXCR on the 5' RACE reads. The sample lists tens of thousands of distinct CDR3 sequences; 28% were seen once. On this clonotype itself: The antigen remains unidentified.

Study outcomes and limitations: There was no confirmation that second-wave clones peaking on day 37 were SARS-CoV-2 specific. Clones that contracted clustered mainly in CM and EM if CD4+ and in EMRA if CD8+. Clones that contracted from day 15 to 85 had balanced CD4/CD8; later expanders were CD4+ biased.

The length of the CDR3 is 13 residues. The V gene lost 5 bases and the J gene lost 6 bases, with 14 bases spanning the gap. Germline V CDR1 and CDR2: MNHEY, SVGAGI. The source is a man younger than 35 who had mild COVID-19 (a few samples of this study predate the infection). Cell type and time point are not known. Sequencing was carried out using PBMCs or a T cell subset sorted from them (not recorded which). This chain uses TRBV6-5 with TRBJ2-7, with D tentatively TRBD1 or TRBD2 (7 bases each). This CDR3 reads CASSPRGGGEQYF. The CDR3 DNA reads TGTGCCAGCAGTCCCAGGGGGGGAGGCGAGCAGTACTTC.